This TCR beta chain was identified during a study of beta chain features in type 1 diabetes. CDR1 and CDR2 (germline): GTSNPN, SVGIG (reference sequence). Between the trimmed V and J ends, which lost 0 bases and 5 bases, there was a span of 13 bases. This CDR3 is 14 amino acids long. Points on this clone: The antigen remains undetermined.

cDNA synthesis used the whole RNA isolate, giving expressed TCRB sequences. Roughly 3.5 million reads per sample were averaged for naive, central memory and regulatory samples. Using immunoSEQ multiplex PCR, the repertoire was profiled, and TCRdb retains in-frame clones only, with some absent. The sample lists a few hundred thousand clones, approximately 28% occurring once. The study's findings and limits: Patients showed naive, central memory and Treg TCRB repertoires that appeared more similar than those of healthy donors.

Sample: naive CD4+ T cells from blood. The rearrangement uses TRBV30 and TRBJ1-1, with a weak D call TRBD1 (5 bases). This TCR came from a man between 18 and 35 years old in good health. CDR3 amino acids: CAWSVEGRKTEAFF. Written as DNA, the CDR3 is TGTGCCTGGAGTGTTGAGGGGCGCAAGACTGAAGCTTTCTTT.